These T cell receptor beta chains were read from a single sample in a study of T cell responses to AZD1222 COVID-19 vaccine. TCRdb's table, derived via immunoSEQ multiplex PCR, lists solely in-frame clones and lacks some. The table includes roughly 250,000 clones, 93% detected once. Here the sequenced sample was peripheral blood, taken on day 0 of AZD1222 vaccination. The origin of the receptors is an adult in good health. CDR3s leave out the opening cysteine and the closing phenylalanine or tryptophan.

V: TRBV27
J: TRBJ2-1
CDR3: ASSFGAGGNEQF

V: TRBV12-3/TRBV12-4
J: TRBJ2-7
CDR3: ASSPTSLGEQY

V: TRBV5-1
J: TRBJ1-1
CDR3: ASRPGWAPEAF

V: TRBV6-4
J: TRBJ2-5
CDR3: ASSDKRLAGPIQETQY

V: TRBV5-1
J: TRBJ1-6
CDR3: ASSPLGGQGYNSPLH

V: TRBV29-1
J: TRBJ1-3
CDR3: SVETGTFMAGEAGNTIY

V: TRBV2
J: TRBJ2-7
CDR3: ASRPGQLASEQY

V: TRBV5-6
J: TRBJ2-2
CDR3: ASSSGTGFTGELF

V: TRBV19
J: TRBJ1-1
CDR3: ASSPRTNTEAF

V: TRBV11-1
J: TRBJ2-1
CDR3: ASSSLGVDEQF

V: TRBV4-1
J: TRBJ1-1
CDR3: ASSQPRTADTEAF

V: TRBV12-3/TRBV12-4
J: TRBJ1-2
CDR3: ASSFPGHGYT

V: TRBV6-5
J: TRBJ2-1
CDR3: ASSYVGGGYNEQF

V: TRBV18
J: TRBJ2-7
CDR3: ASSSTGTAPYEQY

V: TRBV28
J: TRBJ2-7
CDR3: ASISIGQGSYEQY

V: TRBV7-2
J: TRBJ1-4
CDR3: ASSIQGGNEKLF

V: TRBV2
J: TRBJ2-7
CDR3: ASRESSYEQY

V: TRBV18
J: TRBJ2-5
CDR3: ASSPRQEETQY

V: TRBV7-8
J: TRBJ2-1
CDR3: ASSHREGRYEQF

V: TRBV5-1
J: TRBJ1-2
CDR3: ASSRNFKGLGYT

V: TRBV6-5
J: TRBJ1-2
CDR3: ASSTRTEYGYT

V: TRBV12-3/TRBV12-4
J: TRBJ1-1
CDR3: ASSFAGNTEAF

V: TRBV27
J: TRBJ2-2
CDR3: ASSLTGKSGELF

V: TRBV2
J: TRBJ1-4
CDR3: ASTLDRAKEKLF

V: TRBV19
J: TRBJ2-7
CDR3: ASTDQGQGHGEQY

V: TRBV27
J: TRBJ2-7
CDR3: ASSLLGQGAYEQY

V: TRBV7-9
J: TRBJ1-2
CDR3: ASSQRFSYGYT

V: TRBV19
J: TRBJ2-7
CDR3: ASSDSYEQY

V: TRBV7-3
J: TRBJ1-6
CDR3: ASSRQGTYNSPLH

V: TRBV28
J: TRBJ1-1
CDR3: ASTQWSAGDTEAF

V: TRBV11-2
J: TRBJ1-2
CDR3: ASSNSPNYGYT

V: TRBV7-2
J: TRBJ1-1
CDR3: ASSTHRLSTEAF

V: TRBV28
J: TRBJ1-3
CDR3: ASSFPGGTGNTIY

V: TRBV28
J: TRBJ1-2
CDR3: ASSWGSPQANYGYT

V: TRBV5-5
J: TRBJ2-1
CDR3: ASSLIGLAGDEQF

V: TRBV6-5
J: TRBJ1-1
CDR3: ASWAGTEAF

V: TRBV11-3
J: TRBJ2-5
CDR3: ASSPGRGGTETQY

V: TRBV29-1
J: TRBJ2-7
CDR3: SVRLEGTYEQY

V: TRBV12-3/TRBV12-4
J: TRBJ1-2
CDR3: ASSSGRYGYT

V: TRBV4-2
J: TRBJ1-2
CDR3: ASSQDPGSGYT

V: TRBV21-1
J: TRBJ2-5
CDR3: ASLDGGGPETQY

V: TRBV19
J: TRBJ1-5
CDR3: ASSIRGGNQPQH

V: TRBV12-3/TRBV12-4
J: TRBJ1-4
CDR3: ASSRDRGEKLF

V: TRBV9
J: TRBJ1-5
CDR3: ASSKRQEPTGNQPQH

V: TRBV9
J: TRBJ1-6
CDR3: ASSVRQNSPLH

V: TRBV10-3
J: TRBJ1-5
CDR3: AISESGTGLEPQH

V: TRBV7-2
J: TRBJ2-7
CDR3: ASRAGTGSYEQY

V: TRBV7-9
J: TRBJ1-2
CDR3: ASSYPGPALYGYT

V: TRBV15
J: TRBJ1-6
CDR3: ATKTGTEYNSPLH

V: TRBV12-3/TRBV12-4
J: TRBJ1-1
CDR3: ASSFYDTEAF

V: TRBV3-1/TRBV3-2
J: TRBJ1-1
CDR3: ASSQEASLGTEAF

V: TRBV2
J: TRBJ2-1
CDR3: ASSEEMRTGAYNEQF

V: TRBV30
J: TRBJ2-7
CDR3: AWGTGFYEQY

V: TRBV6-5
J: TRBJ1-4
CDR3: ASTSGTGIEKLF

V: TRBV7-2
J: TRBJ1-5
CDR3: ASSPSDRGRPQH

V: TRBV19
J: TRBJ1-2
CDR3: ASSSDRTVRANYGYT

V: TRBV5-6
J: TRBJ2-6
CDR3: ASSLNLLREGANVLT

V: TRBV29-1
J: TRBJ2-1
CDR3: SVERSLARSSEQF

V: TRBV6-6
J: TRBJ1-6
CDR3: ASSYGQEDSPLH